The entry below gives a single T cell receptor (beta chain) sequence along with its context. The CDR3 has 15 residues. Per germline, CDR1 SNHLY and CDR2 FYNNEI. Trimming took 7 bases from V and 0 from J; bases not matched to a gene: 7. TCRdb re-called the PCR reads through MiXCR, storing one row per CDR3 protein. The data hold some 320,000 distinct CDR3 sequences, with roughly a quarter observed a single time. The data stem from a study of molecular identifiers for immune sequencing clone quantification. Study-level information: Replicates involved a five-way split of RNA from around 20,000 or 100,000 naive CD8 cells, with sequencing of four.

The authors gated naive CD8 T cells as CD8+CD4-CCR7+CD45RA+ for sorting. This chain connects TRBV2 to TRBJ2-3, with 7 bases identical to TRBD1. The source is a human donor in good health. Some libraries in this study had Jurkat cell RNA spiked in. The sequencing sample was made of naive CD8+ T cells from blood, with Jurkat cell RNA spiked in. The sample's subset: FACS-sorted CD8+CD4-CCR7+CD45RA+ naive T cells. CDR3 residues: CASNAGTASTDTQYF. CDR3 in DNA: TGTGCCAGCAACGCCGGGACAGCTAGCACAGATACGCAGTATTTT.